This TCR beta chain was recovered during a study of cytomegalovirus exposure and HLA in healthy donors. On the study more broadly: A preliminary data release comprised 80 million to 95 million unique TCRs obtained from HLA-typed donors.

Vbeta (60) and Jbeta (13) primers were used in the PCR. The data were produced by immunoSEQ multiplex PCR, yet TCRdb's version contains in-frame clones alone and is incomplete. The sample data list about 77,000 clones. Samples came from healthy bone marrow donors. Unmatched junction bases numbered 8, after V lost 4 bases and J lost 3 bases. In germline, CDR1 is SGHDT, CDR2 YYEEEE. There are 15 residues in the CDR3. The study's findings and limits: Researchers left out some V segments, among them TRBV6-2 and TRBV6-3, as indistinguishable. Common viral pathogens (according to a later analysis) appeared linked to several of the most significant clusters.

As concerns this clone: The antigen remains unidentified.

Sequencing used PBMCs. V gene TRBV5-6 combines with J gene TRBJ2-5, with 8 bases that match TRBD1. This TCR was sampled from a man between 50 and 59 years old in good health and CMV-seropositive. CDR3 amino acids: CASSPSPGQEETQYF. CDR3 sequence (DNA): TGTGCCAGCAGCCCGTCGCCGGGACAGGAAGAGACCCAGTACTTC.